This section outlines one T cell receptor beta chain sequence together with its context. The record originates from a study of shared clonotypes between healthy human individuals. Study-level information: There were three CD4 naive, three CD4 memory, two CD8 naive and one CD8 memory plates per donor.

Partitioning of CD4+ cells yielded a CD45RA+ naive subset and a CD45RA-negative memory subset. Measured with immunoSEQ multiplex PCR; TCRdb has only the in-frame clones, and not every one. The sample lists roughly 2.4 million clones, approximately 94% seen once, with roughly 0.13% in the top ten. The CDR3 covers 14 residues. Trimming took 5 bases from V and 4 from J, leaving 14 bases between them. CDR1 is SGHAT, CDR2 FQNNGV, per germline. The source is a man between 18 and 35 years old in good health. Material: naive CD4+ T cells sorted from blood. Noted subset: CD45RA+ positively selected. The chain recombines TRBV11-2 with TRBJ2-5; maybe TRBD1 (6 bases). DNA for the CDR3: TGTGCCAGCAGCCTCGACAGGAATACAGAGACCCAGTACTTC. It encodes CASSLDRNTETQYF.